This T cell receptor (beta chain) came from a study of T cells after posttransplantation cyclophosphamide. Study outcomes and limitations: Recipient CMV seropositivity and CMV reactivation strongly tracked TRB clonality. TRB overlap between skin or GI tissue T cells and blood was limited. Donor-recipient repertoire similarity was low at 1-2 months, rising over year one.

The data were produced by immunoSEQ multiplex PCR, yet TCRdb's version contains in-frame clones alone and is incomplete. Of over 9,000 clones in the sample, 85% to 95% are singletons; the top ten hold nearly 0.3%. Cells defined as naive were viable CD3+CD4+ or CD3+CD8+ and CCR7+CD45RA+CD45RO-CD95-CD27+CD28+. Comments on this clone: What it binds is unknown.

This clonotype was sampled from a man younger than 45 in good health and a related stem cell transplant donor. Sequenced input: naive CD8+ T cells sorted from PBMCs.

CDR3 sequence: CASSLSGGGYGYTF. The CDR3 DNA reads as TGTGCCAGCAGTTTATCGGGCGGGGGCTATGGCTACACCTTC. This rearrangement joins TRBV27 to TRBJ1-2, with D perhaps TRBD1 (5 bases). This CDR3 is built from 14 residues. Trimming left V 0 bases short and J 4 bases short, with 9 bases between. Germline lookup yields CDR1 MNHEY and CDR2 SMNVEV (reference sequence).